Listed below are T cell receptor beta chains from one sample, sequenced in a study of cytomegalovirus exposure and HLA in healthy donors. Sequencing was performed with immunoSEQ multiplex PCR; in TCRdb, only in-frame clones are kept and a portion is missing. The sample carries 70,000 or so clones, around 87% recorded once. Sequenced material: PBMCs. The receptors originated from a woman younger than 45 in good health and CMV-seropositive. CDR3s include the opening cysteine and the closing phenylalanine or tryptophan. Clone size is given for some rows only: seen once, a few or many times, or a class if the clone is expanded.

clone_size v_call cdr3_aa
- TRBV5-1 CASRISLAGVGAEQFF
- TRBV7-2 CASEKWASYNEQFF
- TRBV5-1 CASGGGRQDNYGYTF
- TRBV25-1 CASSDTGGPSYEQYF
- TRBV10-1 CASSGASSTDTQYF
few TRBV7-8 CASSLDRGARGFNQPQHF
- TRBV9 CASSVAGGSGELFF
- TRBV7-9 CASSLRGELFF
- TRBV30 CAWSDRGPDEQYF
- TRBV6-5 CASSGRAGGTNEQFF
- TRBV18 CASSQPGLAGYEQYF
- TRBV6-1 CASRVLVKETQYF
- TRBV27 CASSTHAGPYGYTF
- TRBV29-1 CSVVPGQGQPQHF
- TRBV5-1 CASSFLAGQSKNIQYF
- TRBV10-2 CASSSSGGYNEQFF
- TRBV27 CASSERETPYNEQFF
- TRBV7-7 CASSLGQGATYGYTF
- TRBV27 CASSFGTSGRAGQSYEQYF
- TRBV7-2 CASSLLSFGSGRNNEQFF
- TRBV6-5 CASSSDRGQGYGYTF
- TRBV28 CASKALRDTEAFF
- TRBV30 CAWSRQGLYTDTQYF
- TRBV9 CASSVTGDEQYF
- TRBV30 CAQNSGSFNEQFF
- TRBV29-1 CSATSGQGGEQYF
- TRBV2 CASSVGTGFTEAFF
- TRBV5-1 CASSLAITGRTEAFF